The 20 T cell receptor beta chains below come from one sample, sequenced in a study of cytomegalovirus exposure and HLA in healthy donors. PCR involved 60 Vbeta and 13 Jbeta primers. Measured with immunoSEQ multiplex PCR; TCRdb has only the in-frame clones, and not every one. The sample shows about 130,000 clones, over 75% of them seen only once. The sample comprised PBMCs. The receptors derive from a man aged 18 to 30 in good health and CMV-seropositive.

The sample holds a few counts of this clone. V usage is TRBV14 and J usage is TRBJ2-5; 7 nucleotides line up with TRBD1. V shed 1 base, J shed 3 bases, and the junction held 14 bases outside the gene matches. The CDR3 totals 18 residues. CDR1 is SGHDN, CDR2 FVKESK, per germline. CDR3 amino acids: CASSQVVGIRDRKETQYF. The CDR3 DNA sequence: TGTGCCAGCAGCCAAGTCGTCGGTATCCGGGACAGAAAAGAGACCCAGTACTTC.

This clone turned up a few times. The chain employs TRBV7-9 and TRBJ2-7; D is perhaps TRBD1 (5 bases). Germline-derived CDR1 and CDR2 are SEHNR and FQNEAQ (reference sequence). CDR3 length: 14 amino acids. The V and J ends lost 5 bases and 2 bases respectively, with 13 bases between them. The CDR3 protein is CASSLSGITYEQYF. The CDR3 region has the DNA TGTGCCAGCAGCCTCTCAGGGATTACCTACGAGCAGTACTTC.

This clone showed up just once. The chain carries TRBV14 and TRBJ1-1; 10 bases match TRBD1. The CDR3 runs 15 residues. CDR1 and CDR2 (germline): SGHDN, FVKESK. V dropped 3 bases and J dropped 1; count of bases not matched to a gene: 2. The CDR3 protein is CASSQGQGKNTEAFF. CDR3 nucleotide sequence: TGTGCCAGCAGCCAGGGACAGGGGAAGAACACTGAAGCTTTCTTT. Variable domain in full (rest from reference TRBV14 and TRBJ1-1): EAGVTQFPSHSVIEKGQTVTLRCDPISGHDNLYWYRRVMGKEIKFLLHFVKESKQDESGMPNNRFLAERTGGTYSTLKVQPAELEDSGVYFCASSQGQGKNTEAFFGQGTRLTVV.

The V gene is TRBV5-6, the J gene TRBJ2-2; a possible D gene is TRBD1 (6 bases). The CDR3 extends over 14 amino acids. Per the germline V gene, CDR1 is SGHDT and CDR2 is YYEEEE. Trimming took off 4 bases at V and 1 base at J, with 8 bases between the two ends. CDR3 in DNA: TGTGCCAGCAGCCCGACAGGGAACACCGGGGAGCTGTTTTTT. Residues: CASSPTGNTGELFF.

This clone has just one count. The J gene is TRBJ1-4, the V gene TRBV15, with D possibly TRBD1 on 5 matching bases. Germline loops: CDR1 LNHNV, CDR2 YYDKDF (reference sequence). This CDR3 has 14 residues. With 4 bases removed from V and 2 bases from J, the gap between germline ends came to 8 bases. Here the CDR3 DNA reads TGTGCCACCAGCATCGGGGGGACTAATGAAAAACTGTTTTTT. Amino acids: CATSIGGTNEKLFF.

The chain joins TRBV7-2 to TRBJ1-1; TRBD1 matches at 9 bases. The CDR3 covers 14 residues. Germline V gene sequence: CDR1 SGHTA, CDR2 FQGNSA. The V segment lost 5 bases and the J segment 4 bases; nucleotides outside the gene matches: 5. The chain's CDR3 is CASSQQGAPTEAFF. CDR3 DNA sequence: TGTGCCAGCAGCCAACAGGGGGCGCCCACTGAAGCTTTCTTT. The full variable domain, its missing parts supplied by reference TRBV7-2 and TRBJ1-1, is GAGVSQSPSNKVTEKGKDVELRCDPISGHTALYWYRQSLGQGLEFLIYFQGNSAPDKSGLPSDRFSAERTGGSVSTLTIQRTQQEDSAVYLCASSQQGAPTEAFFGQGTRLTVV.

The J gene is TRBJ2-7, the V gene TRBV5-1; TRBD1 matches at 8 bases. The germline gives CDR1 SGHRS, CDR2 YFSETQ. The J segment lost 2 bases and the V segment lost 3 bases, leaving 10 bases of the junction unmatched. CDR3 length: 16 residues. The CDR3 nucleotides are TGCGCCAGCAGCTCAGGTAGGGACAGGATCACCTACGAGCAGTACTTC. Translation: CASSSGRDRITYEQYF.

This clone was detected only a few times. This chain links TRBV4-2 with TRBJ2-5, with D unclear. V was cut by 4 bases and J by 1 base, with 7 bases left in between. The CDR3 length is 13 residues. Germline V lookup: CDR1 LGHNA, CDR2 YNFKEQ. The DNA for the CDR3 is TGTGCCAGCAGCCTTCTAACCCAAGAGACCCAGTACTTC. Amino acids: CASSLLTQETQYF.

This sequence joins TRBV7-8 and TRBJ1-4, with 7 bases fitting TRBD1. V was clipped by 2 bases and J by 0 bases; unmatched bases: 9. From germline, CDR1 is SGHVS and CDR2 FQNEAQ. CDR3 length: 18 amino acids. CDR3 sequence reads: CASSLRTVGQATNEKLFF. The CDR3 DNA reads TGTGCCAGCAGCTTAAGGACCGTAGGACAGGCAACTAATGAAAAACTGTTTTTT.

The V gene is TRBV9, the J gene TRBJ1-1; the D gene is possibly TRBD1 (5 bases). The germline V gene encodes CDR1 SGDLS and CDR2 YYNGEE. V lost 3 bases to trimming and J lost 2 bases, with 20 bases between them. The CDR3 sequence is 17 residues long. The CDR3 spells CASSATDMGLVNTEAFF. In DNA form, the CDR3 reads TGTGCCAGCAGCGCGACGGACATGGGGCTTGTAAACACTGAAGCTTTCTTT.

The chain uses TRBV6-5 and TRBJ2-1; TRBD1 is a possible D gene (6 bases). Trimming cost V 0 bases and J 7 bases, with 13 bases left between them. CDR3 length equals 15 residues. Germline-derived CDR1 and CDR2 are MNHEY and SVGAGI. CDR3 residues: CASSYSRGIRNEQFF. The CDR3 DNA sequence: TGTGCCAGCAGTTACTCCAGGGGCATCAGGAATGAGCAGTTCTTC.

This clone has a handful of counts. The gene calls are TRBV9 and TRBJ1-4; the D gene is possibly TRBD1 (6 bases). This CDR3 spans 16 amino acids. Germline CDR1 is SGDLS and CDR2 is YYNGEE. V was cut by 4 bases and J by 8 bases, with 21 bases left in between. DNA of the CDR3: TGTGCCAGCAGCCCCAAGGGGGGACGGGAGGGGGAAAAACTGTTTTTT. Translating gives CASSPKGGREGEKLFF.

The chain couples TRBV7-9 to TRBJ1-1; a possible D gene is TRBD1 (6 bases). V lost 1 base and J 4 bases, leaving 16 bases between the germline ends. CDR3 length: 16 amino acids. CDR1 and CDR2 from the germline V gene are SEHNR and FQNEAQ (reference sequence). The CDR3 nucleotides read TGTGCCAGCAGCTTAGGGCAGGGGCCTCGGGGCACTGAAGCTTTCTTT. Protein sequence: CASSLGQGPRGTEAFF.

The V and J genes are TRBV5-6 and TRBJ1-2; D is perhaps TRBD1 (6 bases). Trimming removed 0 bases at V and 4 bases at J, with 13 bases between. Per germline, CDR1 SGHDT and CDR2 YYEEEE. The CDR3 runs 15 residues. This CDR3 reads CASSLVAQGVYGYTF. The CDR3 DNA sequence: TGTGCCAGCAGCTTGGTTGCACAGGGCGTCTATGGCTACACCTTC.

J is TRBJ2-1 and V is TRBV9; TRBD2 matches 13 bases. Germline V lookup: CDR1 SGDLS, CDR2 YYNGEE. This CDR3 region has 17 residues. The V gene end was trimmed by 0 bases and the J gene end by 2 bases; junction bases not matched to a gene: 2. CDR3 sequence: CASSVGLAGGTYNEQFF. The CDR3 DNA follows: TGTGCCAGCAGCGTAGGACTAGCGGGAGGTACCTACAATGAGCAGTTCTTC.

This clone was seen only once. The gene calls are TRBV5-6 and TRBJ1-5; 9 bases fit TRBD1. CDR3 length: 17 residues. CDR1 and CDR2 (germline): SGHDT, YYEEEE. V lost 2 bases, J lost 7 bases, and 13 bases stayed unmatched. The CDR3, as DNA: TGTGCCAGCAGCTTCGGGACAGGGAAGGGTTACATACAGCCCCAGCATTTT. Translated, it gives CASSFGTGKGYIQPQHF.

The chain links TRBV5-4 to TRBJ2-2; 10 positions match TRBD2. CDR1 is SGHNT and CDR2 is YYREEE in the germline V gene (reference sequence). CDR3 size: 15 residues. The J segment lost 7 bases and the V segment lost 7 bases, leaving 10 bases of the junction unmatched. The CDR3 bases are TGTGCCAGCGCTGGAGCGGGAGGGCCTGACGGGGAGCTGTTTTTT. Its protein product is CASAGAGGPDGELFF.

V is TRBV6-6 and J is TRBJ2-7; D not certain. Germline V gene lookup returns CDR1 MNHNY and CDR2 SVGAGI (reference sequence). CDR3 size: 15 residues. The ends were cut back, 5 bases at V and 7 bases at J, with 21 bases in the middle. The CDR3 sequence is CASSPPFQSGREQYF. CDR3 sequence (DNA): TGTGCCAGCAGTCCCCCTTTTCAGTCGGGTCGGGAGCAGTACTTC.

This chain links TRBV18 with TRBJ1-1; D may be TRBD1 (6 bases). The CDR3 spans 17 residues. Trimming removed 0 bases at V and 1 base at J, with 15 bases between. The germline V gene encodes CDR1 KGHSH and CDR2 LQKENI. The chain's CDR3 is CASSPPTGTTANTEAFF. The CDR3, as DNA: TGTGCCAGCTCACCACCCACCGGGACAACTGCGAACACTGAAGCTTTCTTT.

This rearrangement joins TRBV5-6 to TRBJ1-2; 8 nucleotides match TRBD1. This CDR3 comprises 16 residues. Germline V gene data show CDR1 as SGHDT and CDR2 as YYEEEE. V shed 2 bases, J shed 4 bases, and the junction held 10 bases outside the gene matches. Written as DNA, the CDR3 is TGTGCCAGCAGCTTACCTTGGACAGGGTCGATCTATGGCTACACCTTC. Residues: CASSLPWTGSIYGYTF.